A selection of T cell receptor beta chains follows, all from one sample in a study of cytomegalovirus exposure and HLA in healthy donors. Sequencing used immunoSEQ multiplex PCR; TCRdb keeps in-frame clones, though not all of them. The sample's table shows 200,000 to 250,000 clones. The sequenced sample was PBMCs. These receptors all stem from a woman in her 30s in good health and CMV-seropositive. CDR3s include the opening cysteine and the closing phenylalanine or tryptophan. Fields, in order: J gene, V gene, D gene, CDR3 protein, CDR3 DNA. D genes are given only for firm matches.

J: TRBJ1-3; V: TRBV11-2; D: .; CDR3: CASSPGVAGNTIYF; DNA: TGTGCCAGCAGCCCCGGGGTCGCTGGAAACACCATATATTTT
J: TRBJ2-2; V: TRBV9; D: TRBD1; CDR3: CASSVGDRGNTGELFF; DNA: TGTGCCAGCAGCGTAGGGGACAGGGGAAACACCGGGGAGCTGTTTTTT
J: TRBJ1-1; V: TRBV30; D: .; CDR3: CAWSHRTENTEAFF; DNA: TGTGCCTGGAGCCACCGGACAGAGAACACTGAAGCTTTCTTT
J: TRBJ2-1; V: TRBV27; D: .; CDR3: CASSLQEYNEQFF; DNA: TGTGCCAGCAGTTTACAAGAGTACAATGAGCAGTTCTTC
J: TRBJ1-1; V: TRBV11-3; D: .; CDR3: CASSLFSNTEAFF; DNA: TGTGCCAGCAGCTTGTTCTCCAACACTGAAGCTTTCTTT
J: TRBJ2-3; V: TRBV18; D: TRBD2; CDR3: CASSPGLAGGKDTQYF; DNA: TGTGCCAGCTCGCCGGGACTAGCGGGGGGGAAAGATACGCAGTATTTT
J: TRBJ1-3; V: TRBV29-1; D: .; CDR3: CSVAVSGNTIYF; DNA: TGCAGCGTTGCAGTCTCTGGAAACACCATATATTTT
J: TRBJ1-6; V: TRBV18; D: .; CDR3: CASSGGEGHSPLHF; DNA: TGTGCCAGCTCAGGGGGGGAGGGACATTCACCCCTCCACTTT
J: TRBJ2-5; V: TRBV30; D: TRBD2; CDR3: CAWSVLAGETQYF; DNA: TGTGCCTGGAGTGTACTAGCGGGTGAGACCCAGTACTTC
J: TRBJ2-3; V: TRBV9; D: TRBD2; CDR3: CASSKTGTSGDIADTQYF; DNA: TGTGCCAGCAGCAAGACCGGGACTAGCGGGGATATCGCAGATACGCAGTATTTT
J: TRBJ2-1; V: TRBV10-3; D: .; CDR3: CAISEAVLSGEQFF; DNA: TGTGCCATCAGTGAGGCGGTCCTCTCTGGTGAGCAGTTCTTC
J: TRBJ1-2; V: TRBV28; D: TRBD1; CDR3: CASTLPVGTGGAGDGYTF; DNA: TGTGCCAGCACACTACCAGTGGGGACAGGGGGCGCCGGGGATGGCTACACCTTC
J: TRBJ1-4; V: TRBV5-4; D: .; CDR3: CASTQGGSNEKLFF; DNA: TGTGCCAGCACCCAAGGAGGTTCTAATGAAAAACTGTTTTTT
J: TRBJ2-1; V: TRBV18; D: .; CDR3: CASSPRPGSGPNNEQFF; DNA: TGTGCCAGCTCACCACGCCCGGGAAGCGGCCCAAACAATGAGCAGTTCTTC
J: TRBJ2-2; V: TRBV30; D: TRBD2; CDR3: CAWSGWQGGFGSGELFF; DNA: TGTGCCTGGAGTGGCTGGCAGGGAGGGTTCGGGTCCGGGGAGCTGTTTTTT
J: TRBJ2-5; V: TRBV5-8; D: .; CDR3: CASSVRWETQYF; DNA: TGTGCCAGCAGCGTGAGGTGGGAGACCCAGTACTTC
J: TRBJ1-1; V: TRBV7-9; D: .; CDR3: CASTGGGIF; DNA: TGTGCCAGCACCGGGGGGGGTATCTTT
J: TRBJ2-3; V: TRBV18; D: .; CDR3: CASSTDSTDTQYF; DNA: TGTGCCAGCTCAACTGATAGCACAGATACGCAGTATTTT
J: TRBJ2-1; V: TRBV2; D: TRBD2; CDR3: CASSETSLSSYNEQFF; DNA: TGTGCCAGCAGCGAGACTAGCCTGAGCTCCTACAATGAGCAGTTCTTC
J: TRBJ1-2; V: TRBV6-6; D: TRBD1; CDR3: CASRPTGVDYGYTF; DNA: TGTGCCAGCAGACCGACAGGGGTCGACTATGGCTACACCTTC
J: TRBJ1-1; V: TRBV10-3; D: .; CDR3: CAMGRTTIEAFF; DNA: TGTGCCATGGGGAGGACAACCATTGAAGCTTTCTTT
J: TRBJ1-5; V: TRBV10-3; D: .; CDR3: CAISESQGGQPQHF; DNA: TGTGCCATCAGTGAGTCCCAGGGAGGCCAGCCCCAGCATTTT
J: TRBJ1-1; V: TRBV4-2; D: .; CDR3: CASSQERGYTEAFF; DNA: TGTGCCAGCAGCCAAGAGAGGGGGTACACTGAAGCTTTCTTT
J: TRBJ2-5; V: TRBV20-1; D: .; CDR3: CSAPRDKTQYF; DNA: TGCAGTGCCCCCAGGGATAAGACCCAGTACTTC
J: TRBJ2-5; V: TRBV19; D: .; CDR3: CASSILAGRETQYF; DNA: TGTGCCAGTAGTATTCTGGCGGGGCGAGAGACCCAGTACTTC
J: TRBJ2-3; V: TRBV5-6; D: .; CDR3: CASSLDIGQSTDTQYF; DNA: TGTGCCAGCAGCTTGGATATCGGACAGAGCACAGATACGCAGTATTTT
J: TRBJ2-7; V: TRBV2; D: TRBD1; CDR3: CASLLQGQASYEQYF; DNA: TGTGCCAGCCTACTACAGGGACAGGCCTCCTACGAGCAGTACTTC
J: TRBJ2-5; V: TRBV4-3; D: TRBD2; CDR3: CASSLGLAGGGEETQYF; DNA: TGCGCCAGCAGCCTCGGACTAGCGGGAGGGGGGGAAGAGACCCAGTACTTC
J: TRBJ1-1; V: TRBV18; D: .; CDR3: CASSERDTEAFF; DNA: TGTGCCAGCTCGGAGCGAGACACTGAAGCTTTCTTT
J: TRBJ2-1; V: TRBV7-2; D: TRBD2; CDR3: CASSFPLAGVDEQFF; DNA: TGTGCCAGCAGCTTTCCCCTAGCGGGAGTCGATGAGCAGTTCTTC
J: TRBJ2-2; V: TRBV6-4; D: TRBD1; CDR3: CASSITGDTGELFF; DNA: TGTGCCAGCAGTATCACAGGGGACACCGGGGAGCTGTTTTTT
J: TRBJ1-1; V: TRBV2; D: TRBD1; CDR3: CASSDREVGRTEAFF; DNA: TGTGCCAGCAGCGACAGGGAGGTGGGTCGGACTGAAGCTTTCTTT
J: TRBJ1-2; V: TRBV6-5; D: TRBD1; CDR3: CASSYYPTGVNYGYTF; DNA: TGTGCCAGCAGTTACTACCCTACAGGGGTTAACTATGGCTACACCTTC
J: TRBJ1-2; V: TRBV28; D: TRBD1; CDR3: CASRYRDRGIFVFMGYTF; DNA: TGTGCCAGCAGGTACCGGGACAGGGGAATTTTTGTATTCATGGGCTACACCTTC
J: TRBJ1-2; V: TRBV5-1; D: TRBD1; CDR3: CASSLDEQGAEGYTF; DNA: TGCGCCAGCAGCTTGGATGAACAGGGGGCAGAAGGCTACACCTTC
J: TRBJ2-1; V: TRBV5-1; D: .; CDR3: CASSLRLGSSYNEQFF; DNA: TGCGCCAGCAGCTTACGACTGGGGAGTTCCTACAATGAGCAGTTCTTC
J: TRBJ1-1; V: TRBV20-1; D: .; CDR3: CSAARGTEAFF; DNA: TGCAGTGCTGCTAGGGGCACTGAAGCTTTCTTT
J: TRBJ1-5; V: TRBV7-9; D: .; CDR3: CASAASSNQPQHF; DNA: TGTGCCAGCGCGGCCAGCAGCAATCAGCCCCAGCATTTT
J: TRBJ1-2; V: TRBV14; D: .; CDR3: CASSQASGRGHWGYTF; DNA: TGTGCCAGCAGCCAAGCCTCAGGCAGGGGACACTGGGGCTACACCTTC
J: TRBJ2-7; V: TRBV10-1; D: .; CDR3: CASLDPRAYSEQYF; DNA: TGCGCCAGTTTAGATCCGAGGGCCTACAGCGAGCAGTACTTC
J: TRBJ2-3; V: TRBV4-1; D: .; CDR3: CASSLAAGDTQYF; DNA: TGCGCCAGCAGCCTAGCCGCTGGAGATACGCAGTATTTT
J: TRBJ2-7; V: TRBV5-1; D: TRBD2; CDR3: CASSSGTSGLEQYF; DNA: TGCGCCAGCAGCAGTGGGACTAGCGGGCTCGAGCAGTACTTC
J: TRBJ2-5; V: TRBV19; D: .; CDR3: CASSIGGLQETQYF; DNA: TGTGCCAGTAGTATAGGGGGACTTCAAGAGACCCAGTACTTC
J: TRBJ2-1; V: TRBV29-1; D: TRBD2; CDR3: CSVDNLSGRYQFF; DNA: TGCAGCGTTGATAACCTTAGCGGGAGATACCAGTTCTTC
J: TRBJ2-7; V: TRBV19; D: TRBD2; CDR3: CASSALLAGPAYEQYF; DNA: TGTGCCAGTAGTGCCCTCCTAGCGGGACCTGCCTACGAGCAGTACTTC
J: TRBJ1-3; V: TRBV10-1; D: .; CDR3: CASSAGRNTIYF; DNA: TGCGCCAGCAGTGCCGGGAGAAACACCATATATTTT
J: TRBJ2-5; V: TRBV27; D: TRBD1; CDR3: CASSLRDSGTRETQYF; DNA: TGTGCCAGCAGTCTCCGGGACAGCGGTACCCGAGAGACCCAGTACTTC
J: TRBJ2-7; V: TRBV5-1; D: TRBD1; CDR3: CASSSGQGYEQYF; DNA: TGCGCCAGCAGCTCGGGACAGGGTTACGAGCAGTACTTC
J: TRBJ2-5; V: TRBV2; D: TRBD2; CDR3: CASSEQRAGRQETQYF; DNA: TGTGCCAGCAGTGAGCAAAGAGCGGGGAGGCAAGAGACCCAGTACTTC
J: TRBJ1-5; V: TRBV15; D: .; CDR3: CATSRDPGRYQPQHF; DNA: TGTGCCACCAGCAGAGATCCGGGGAGATATCAGCCCCAGCATTTT
J: TRBJ2-3; V: TRBV11-2; D: .; CDR3: CASSPRQFTDTQYF; DNA: TGTGCCAGCAGCCCCCGACAATTCACAGATACGCAGTATTTT
J: TRBJ2-7; V: TRBV6-5; D: .; CDR3: CASSQKGERVYEQYF; DNA: TGTGCCAGCAGTCAAAAGGGGGAACGTGTCTACGAGCAGTACTTC
J: TRBJ2-7; V: TRBV10-3; D: .; CDR3: CAISESGTSTYEQYF; DNA: TGTGCCATCAGTGAGTCCGGGACATCAACCTACGAGCAGTACTTC
J: TRBJ2-3; V: TRBV5-1; D: TRBD1; CDR3: CASSGTGGTDTQYF; DNA: TGCGCCAGCAGCGGGACAGGGGGCACAGATACGCAGTATTTT
J: TRBJ2-2; V: TRBV5-1; D: TRBD1; CDR3: CASTGGSGNTGELFF; DNA: TGCGCCAGCACAGGGGGCTCAGGGAACACCGGGGAGCTGTTTTTT
J: TRBJ1-2; V: TRBV2; D: .; CDR3: CASSPGPGQDGYTF; DNA: TGTGCCAGCAGCCCCGGGCCAGGACAAGATGGCTACACCTTC
J: TRBJ1-1; V: TRBV18; D: .; CDR3: CASSSGEGEAFF; DNA: TGTGCCAGCTCATCAGGGGAGGGGGAAGCTTTCTTT